The 8 T cell receptor beta chains reported below all come from one sample, sequenced in a study of shared clonotypes between healthy human individuals. Libraries were prepared by immunoSEQ multiplex PCR; TCRdb keeps only in-frame clonotypes and omits some of them. The profile shows around 1.1 million clones, around three quarters of them singletons. Material: memory CD4+ T cells from PBMCs. Sample subset: CD45RA-negative fraction. The receptors come from a man aged 18 to 30 in good health. Some clones in this sample may be carry-over from other donors' samples.

The chain combines TRBV10-1 with TRBJ2-2; no clear D gene. V was pared by 3 bases and J by 5 bases, with 10 bases between. In germline, CDR1 is WNHNN, CDR2 SYGVQD (reference sequence). The CDR3 spans 14 residues. As DNA, the CDR3 is TGCGCCAGCAGTGATTCCCTTCAAACCGGGGAGCTGTTTTTT. Its translation: CASSDSLQTGELFF.

Written as DNA, the CDR3 is TGTGCCAGCAGTCCCGGGAGAGTTAGCAATCAGCCCCAGCATTTT. Amino acid sequence: CASSPGRVSNQPQHF. The rearrangement joins TRBV28 to TRBJ1-5; no reliable D call. Trimming took off 5 bases at V and 0 bases at J, with 11 bases between the two ends. Germline V lookup: CDR1 MDHEN, CDR2 SYDVKM. This CDR3 is built from 15 residues. Full variable domain (rest looked up from reference TRBV28 and TRBJ1-5): DVKVTQSSRYLVKRTGEKVFLECVQDMDHENMFWYRQDPGLGLRLIYFSYDVKMKEKGDIPEGYSVSREKKERFSLILESASTNQTSMYLCASSPGRVSNQPQHFGDGTRLSIL.

This clone was detected ten times or more. The chain joins TRBV7-2 to TRBJ2-7; TRBD2 agrees at 8 bases. CDR1 and CDR2 (germline): SGHTA, FQGNSA. The CDR3 covers 14 residues. Losses at the gene ends were 5 bases for V and 5 bases for J; bases not matched to a gene: 8. CDR3 in amino acids: CASSPRGGGDEQYF. In DNA, the CDR3 is TGTGCCAGCAGCCCCCGGGGGGGCGGGGACGAGCAGTACTTC.

This clone was observed once. V and J are TRBV7-3 and TRBJ1-1; TRBD1 is a possible D gene (5 bases). Germline loops: CDR1 SGHTA, CDR2 FQGTGA. V was shortened by 2 bases and J by 1 base, with 11 bases between the two germline ends. This CDR3 is 15 amino acids long. The CDR3 spells CASSLENGANTEAFF. The CDR3, as DNA: TGTGCCAGCAGCTTAGAAAATGGGGCGAACACTGAAGCTTTCTTT.

This chain connects TRBV6-1 to TRBJ2-3, with unresolved D. The CDR3 has 13 amino acids. Germline V lookup: CDR1 MNHNS, CDR2 SASEGT. V lost 4 bases to trimming and J lost 4 bases, with 9 bases between them. CDR3 DNA sequence: TGTGCCAGCAGTGTTTTGACGGCAGATACGCAGTATTTT. Translating gives CASSVLTADTQYF.

For the CDR3, the DNA is TGTGCCAGCAGCGCTACGGGACACACGAACACTGAAGCTTTCTTT. Protein sequence: CASSATGHTNTEAFF. The chain joins TRBV9 to TRBJ1-1, with D possibly TRBD1 on 6 matching bases. This CDR3 comprises 15 residues. Germline lookup yields CDR1 SGDLS and CDR2 YYNGEE. Trimming removed 3 bases from V and 1 base from J, with 13 bases in between.

This sequence joins TRBV5-6 and TRBJ1-5, with TRBD1 identical over 9 bases. Trimming removed 4 bases from V and 2 bases from J; junction bases left unmatched: 1. The germline V gene encodes CDR1 SGHDT and CDR2 YYEEEE. This CDR3 is 14 amino acids long. The CDR3, as DNA: TGTGCCAGCAGCGGGGACAGGGGCAATCAGCCCCAGCATTTT. Translated: CASSGDRGNQPQHF.

J is TRBJ2-1 and V is TRBV29-1, with 9 positions matching TRBD2. The V and J ends lost 6 bases and 2 bases, in that order; junction bases with no gene match: 5. This CDR3 spans 14 amino acids. Germline V gene data show CDR1 as SQVTM and CDR2 as ANQGSEA. The DNA of the CDR3 is TGCAGCGTCTTAGCGGGAGTGGCCTACAATGAGCAGTTCTTC. As protein: CSVLAGVAYNEQFF.